Listed below are T cell receptor beta chains from one sample, sequenced in a study of T cells in Graves' hyperthyroidism and ophthalmopathy. MiXCR, applied by TCRdb to the multiplex PCR reads, yields one record per CDR3 protein. This table holds under 400,000 distinct CDR3 sequences, 12% to 15% found once. The sequenced sample was blood. The receptors derive from a woman in her fifties or sixties with Graves' ophthalmopathy. CDR3s include the opening cysteine and the closing phenylalanine or tryptophan. Each record gives: J gene, V gene, D gene, clone size, CDR3 DNA, CDR3 protein. A D gene is named only where the DNA matches it firmly. The size of a clone is reported for some rows only, either as once, few or many, or as a class for expanded clones.

>TRBJ1-1|TRBV6-1|-|-
TGTGCCAGCAGGCCCGGTGGCAGGGAAGCTTTCTTT
CASRPGGREAFF
>TRBJ1-6|TRBV20-1|-|few
TGCAGTGCTAGGGAGCCTAGCTCCTATAATTCACCCCTCCACTTT
CSAREPSSYNSPLHF
>TRBJ2-7|TRBV20-1|TRBD2|-
TGCAGTGCTAGACGACTAGCGGGAGTTCACGAGCAGTACTTC
CSARRLAGVHEQYF
>TRBJ2-1|TRBV5-5|-|few
TGTGCCAGCAGCCCTTCTTGGGGTCGGTTTGTAAATGAGCAGTTCTTC
CASSPSWGRFVNEQFF
>TRBJ2-3|TRBV10-3|TRBD2|-
TGTGCCATCAGTGATGGGAGACTAGCGGGAGGCACAGATACGCAGTATTTT
CAISDGRLAGGTDTQYF
>TRBJ2-3|TRBV29-1|-|few
TGCAGCGTTGGAGGTGTAATCGGAGATACGCAGTATTTT
CSVGGVIGDTQYF
>TRBJ2-1|TRBV12-3/TRBV12-4|-|few
TGTGCCAGCAGGTCCAGACAGGCCTACAATGAGCAGTTCTTC
CASRSRQAYNEQFF
>TRBJ1-6|TRBV5-1|-|-
TGCGCCAGCAGCTTGACTAGCAGCTCCTATAATTCACCCCTCCACTTT
CASSLTSSSYNSPLHF
>TRBJ2-1|TRBV5-1|TRBD2|many
TGCGCCAGCAGCTCATCTGGCGGGAGCGTGAACAATGAGCAGTTCTTC
CASSSSGGSVNNEQFF
>TRBJ2-4|TRBV20-1|-|-
TGCAGTGCTAGAGATCCCCCCGACATTCAGTACTTC
CSARDPPDIQYF
>TRBJ2-7|TRBV4-1|TRBD1|-
TGCGCCAGCAGCCAACAGGGGGCTACGAACGAGCAGTACTTC
CASSQQGATNEQYF
>TRBJ2-3|TRBV7-2|-|many
TGTGCCAGCAGCCCCCTAGGAGGAGGTGGAGGCACAGATACGCAGTATTTT
CASSPLGGGGGTDTQYF
>TRBJ1-2|TRBV28|-|-
TGTGCCAGCAGTTTATTGGGGGATAATGGCTACACCTTC
CASSLLGDNGYTF
>TRBJ2-1|TRBV28|-|-
TGTGCCACCAGTGATGGGACATCCTACAATGAGCAGTTCTTC
CATSDGTSYNEQFF
>TRBJ1-6|TRBV6-1|TRBD1|few
TGTGCCAGCAGACCAGGGGGACGGCGGAGAGATAATTCACCCCTCCACTTT
CASRPGGRRRDNSPLHF
>TRBJ2-7|TRBV6-5|TRBD1|few
TGTGCCAGCAGTTACCTTGGGACAGGGCCGGACGAGCAGTACTTC
CASSYLGTGPDEQYF
>TRBJ2-2|TRBV20-1|TRBD2|-
TGCAGTGCTAGCCCCTGGGGGAGGGGCGGGGAGCTGTTTTTT
CSASPWGRGGELFF
>TRBJ2-1|TRBV11-3|-|-
TGTGCCAGCAGCCGCGGAGCGGCCAGCTCCTACAATGAGCAGTTCTTC
CASSRGAASSYNEQFF
>TRBJ2-3|TRBV3-1|-|few
TGTGCCAGCAGCCCCCACCGGAACAGGGTGAGGGATACGCAGTATTTT
CASSPHRNRVRDTQYF
>TRBJ2-6|TRBV3-1|-|few
TGTGCCAGCAGGCATGGGGACGGTGCTTTTGGGGCCAACGTCCTGACTTTC
CASRHGDGAFGANVLTF
>TRBJ2-7|TRBV11-2|TRBD1|many
TGTGCCAGCAGCTTAGTAGGGACAGGGGCCTTGTACGAGCAGTACTTC
CASSLVGTGALYEQYF
>TRBJ1-1|TRBV20-1|-|many
TGCAGTGCTAGGGAGGGTTACACTGAAGCTTTCTTT
CSAREGYTEAFF
>TRBJ2-1|TRBV24-1|TRBD2|-
TGTGCCACCGCAGCACTAGCGGGAGGGGGGCAGTTCTTC
CATAALAGGGQFF
>TRBJ2-3|TRBV7-2|TRBD2|many
TGTGCCAGCAGCCCAAGAGGTAGCGGGAGGGCAGATACGCAGTATTTT
CASSPRGSGRADTQYF
>TRBJ2-7|TRBV7-9|TRBD1|many
TGTGCCAGCAGCTCGCCGACAGGGAACTACGAGCAGTACTTC
CASSSPTGNYEQYF